This T cell receptor (beta chain) was observed in a study of cytomegalovirus exposure and HLA in healthy donors. Both 60 Vbeta primers and 13 Jbeta primers went into the PCR. Sequencing was performed with immunoSEQ multiplex PCR; in TCRdb, only in-frame clones are kept and a portion is missing. The repertoire has nearly 300,000 clones, 86% of them found once; the top ten carry less than 4%. V was clipped by 6 bases and J by 3 bases, with 14 bases between them. This CDR3 is 14 amino acids long. Germline assignment: CDR1 SNHLY and CDR2 FYNNEI. Sequenced sample: PBMCs. The receptor was isolated from a man in his forties in good health and CMV-seropositive. V usage is TRBV2 and J usage is TRBJ1-2; TRBD1 is a possible D gene (5 bases). CDR3 region: CASRSPGGDYGYTF. The CDR3 DNA is TGTGCCAGCAGGAGTCCGGGGGGAGACTATGGCTACACCTTC. Supplemented by reference TRBV2 and TRBJ1-2, the full variable domain reads EPEVTQTPSHQVTQMGQEVILRCVPISNHLYFYWYRQILGQKVEFLVSFYNNEISEKSEIFDDQFSVERPDGSNFTLKIRSTKLEDSAMYFCASRSPGGDYGYTFGSGTRLTVV.